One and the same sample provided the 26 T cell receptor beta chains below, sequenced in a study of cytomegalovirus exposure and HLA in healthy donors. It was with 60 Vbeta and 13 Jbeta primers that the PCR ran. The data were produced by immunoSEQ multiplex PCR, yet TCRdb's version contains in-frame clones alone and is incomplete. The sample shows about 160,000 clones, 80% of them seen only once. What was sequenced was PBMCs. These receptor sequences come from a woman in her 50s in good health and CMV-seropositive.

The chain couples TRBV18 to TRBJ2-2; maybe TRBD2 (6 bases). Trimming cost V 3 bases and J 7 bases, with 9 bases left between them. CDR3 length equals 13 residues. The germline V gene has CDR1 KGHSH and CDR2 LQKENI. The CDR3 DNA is TGTGCCAGCTCACCTCAAGCGGGCGGGGAGCTGTTTTTT. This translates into CASSPQAGGELFF.

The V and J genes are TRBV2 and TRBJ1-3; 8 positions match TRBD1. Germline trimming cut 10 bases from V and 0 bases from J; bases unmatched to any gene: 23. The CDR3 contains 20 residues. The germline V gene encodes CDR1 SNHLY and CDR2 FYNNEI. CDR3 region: CANFENIGQGLNPSGNTIYF. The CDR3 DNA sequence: TGTGCCAACTTCGAAAATATCGGACAGGGCCTCAACCCCTCTGGAAACACCATATATTTT.

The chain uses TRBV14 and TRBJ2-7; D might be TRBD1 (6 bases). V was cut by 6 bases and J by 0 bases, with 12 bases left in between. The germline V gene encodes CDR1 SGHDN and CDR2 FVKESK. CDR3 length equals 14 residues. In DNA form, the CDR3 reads TGTGCCAGCAGGGGTGGACAGAGCTCCTACGAGCAGTACTTC. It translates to CASRGGQSSYEQYF.

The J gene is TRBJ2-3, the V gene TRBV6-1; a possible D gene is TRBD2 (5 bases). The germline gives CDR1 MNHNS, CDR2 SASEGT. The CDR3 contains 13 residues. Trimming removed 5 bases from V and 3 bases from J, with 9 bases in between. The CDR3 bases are TGTGCCAGCAGTTTAGGCGGGACAGATACGCAGTATTTT. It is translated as CASSLGGTDTQYF.

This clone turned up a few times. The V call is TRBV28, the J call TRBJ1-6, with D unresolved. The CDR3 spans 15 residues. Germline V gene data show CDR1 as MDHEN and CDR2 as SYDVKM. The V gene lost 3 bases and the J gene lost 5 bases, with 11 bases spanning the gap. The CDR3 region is CASSFRNRDNSPLHF. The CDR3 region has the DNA TGTGCCAGCAGTTTTAGGAACAGAGATAATTCACCCCTCCACTTT.

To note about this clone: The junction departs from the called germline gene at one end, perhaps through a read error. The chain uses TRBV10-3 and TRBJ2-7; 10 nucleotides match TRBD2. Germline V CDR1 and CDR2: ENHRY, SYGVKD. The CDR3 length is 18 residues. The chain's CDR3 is CAISDIAGGISVAYERYF. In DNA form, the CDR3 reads TGTGCCATCAGTGACATAGCGGGAGGTATAAGTGTGGCATACGAGCGGTACTTC.

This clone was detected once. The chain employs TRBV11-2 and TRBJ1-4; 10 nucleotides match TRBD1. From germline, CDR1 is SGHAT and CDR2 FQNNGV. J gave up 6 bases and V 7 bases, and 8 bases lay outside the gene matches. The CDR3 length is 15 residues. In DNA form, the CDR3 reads TGTGCCAGCAACGCCCCCGGGACAGGGGATGAAAAACTGTTTTTT. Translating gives CASNAPGTGDEKLFF.

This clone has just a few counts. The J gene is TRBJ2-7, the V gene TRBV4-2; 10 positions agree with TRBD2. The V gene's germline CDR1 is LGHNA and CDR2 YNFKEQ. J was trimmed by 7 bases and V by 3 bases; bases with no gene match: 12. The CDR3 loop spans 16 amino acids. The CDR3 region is CASSQSLAGEPGEQYF. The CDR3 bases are TGTGCCAGCAGCCAGTCGCTAGCGGGGGAACCGGGTGAGCAGTACTTC.

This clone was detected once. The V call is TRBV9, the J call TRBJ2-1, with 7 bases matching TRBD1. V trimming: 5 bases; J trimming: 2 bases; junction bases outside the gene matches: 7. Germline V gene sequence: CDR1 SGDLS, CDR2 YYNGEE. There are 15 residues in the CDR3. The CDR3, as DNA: TGTGCCAGCAGGGGATCCAGGGGGACCTACAATGAGCAGTTCTTC. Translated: CASRGSRGTYNEQFF.

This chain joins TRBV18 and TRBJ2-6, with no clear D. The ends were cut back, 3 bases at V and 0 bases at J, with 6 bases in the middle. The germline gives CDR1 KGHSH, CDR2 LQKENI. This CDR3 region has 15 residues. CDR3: CASSPKSSGANVLTF. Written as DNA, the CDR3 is TGTGCCAGCTCACCTAAGAGCTCTGGGGCCAACGTCCTGACTTTC. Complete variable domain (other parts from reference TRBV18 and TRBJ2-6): NAGVMQNPRHLVRRRGQEARLRCSPMKGHSHVYWYRQLPEEGLKFMVYLQKENIIDESGMPKERFSAEFPKEGPSILRIQQVVRGDSAAYFCASSPKSSGANVLTFGAGSRLTVL.

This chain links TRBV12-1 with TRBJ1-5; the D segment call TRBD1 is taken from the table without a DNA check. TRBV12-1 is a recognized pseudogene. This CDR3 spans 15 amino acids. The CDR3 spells CASSFETGFDQPQHF. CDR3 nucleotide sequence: TGTGCCAGCAGCTTTGAAACAGGGTTCGATCAGCCCCAGCATTTT.

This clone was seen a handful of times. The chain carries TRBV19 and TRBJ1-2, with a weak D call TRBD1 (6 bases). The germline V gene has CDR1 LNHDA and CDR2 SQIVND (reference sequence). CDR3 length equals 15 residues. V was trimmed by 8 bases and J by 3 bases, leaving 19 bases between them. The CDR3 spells CASAARGAKDYGYTF. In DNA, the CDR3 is TGTGCCAGTGCCGCCCGGGGGGCGAAGGACTATGGCTACACCTTC.

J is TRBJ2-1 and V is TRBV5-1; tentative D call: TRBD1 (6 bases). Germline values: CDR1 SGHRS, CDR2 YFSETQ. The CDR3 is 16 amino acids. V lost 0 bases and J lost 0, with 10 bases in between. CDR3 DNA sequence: TGCGCCAGCAGCTTGGGGGGGACATTCTCCTACAATGAGCAGTTCTTC. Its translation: CASSLGGTFSYNEQFF.

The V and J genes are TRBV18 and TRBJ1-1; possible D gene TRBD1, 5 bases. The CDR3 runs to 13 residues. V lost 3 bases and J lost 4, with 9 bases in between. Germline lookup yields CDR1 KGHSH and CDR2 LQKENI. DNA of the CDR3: TGTGCCAGCTCACCCCAGGGTTTCACTGAAGCTTTCTTT. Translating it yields CASSPQGFTEAFF.

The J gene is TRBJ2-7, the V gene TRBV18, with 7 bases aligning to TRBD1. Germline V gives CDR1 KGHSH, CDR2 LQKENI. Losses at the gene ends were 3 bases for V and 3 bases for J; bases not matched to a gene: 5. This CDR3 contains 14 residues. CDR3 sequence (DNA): TGTGCCAGCTCACCGGGACAGTGGGGCTACGAGCAGTACTTC. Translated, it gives CASSPGQWGYEQYF.

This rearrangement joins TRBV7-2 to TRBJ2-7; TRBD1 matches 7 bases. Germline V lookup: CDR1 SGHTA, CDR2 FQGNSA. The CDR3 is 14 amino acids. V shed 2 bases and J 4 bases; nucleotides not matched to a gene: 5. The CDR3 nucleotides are TGTGCCAGCAGCTTAATAACAGGGGTTTACGAGCAGTACTTC. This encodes CASSLITGVYEQYF. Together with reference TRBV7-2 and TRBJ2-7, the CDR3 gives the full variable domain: GAGVSQSPSNKVTEKGKDVELRCDPISGHTALYWYRQSLGQGLEFLIYFQGNSAPDKSGLPSDRFSAERTGGSVSTLTIQRTQQEDSAVYLCASSLITGVYEQYFGPGTRLTVT.

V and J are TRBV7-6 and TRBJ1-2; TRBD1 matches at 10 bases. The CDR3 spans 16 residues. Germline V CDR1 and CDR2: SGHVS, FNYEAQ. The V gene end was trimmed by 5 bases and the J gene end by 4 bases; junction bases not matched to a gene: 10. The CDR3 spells CASSPLWGQGTYGYTF. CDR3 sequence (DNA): TGTGCCAGCAGCCCATTGTGGGGACAGGGGACCTATGGCTACACCTTC.

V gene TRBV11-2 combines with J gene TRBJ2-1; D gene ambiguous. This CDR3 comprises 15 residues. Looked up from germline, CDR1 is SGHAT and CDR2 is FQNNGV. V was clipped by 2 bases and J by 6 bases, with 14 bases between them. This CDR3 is CASSLYGSLGNEQFF. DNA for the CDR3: TGTGCCAGCAGCTTATACGGGTCTCTCGGCAATGAGCAGTTCTTC.

This chain's CDR3 is CASSLEGQGLANEKLFF. The CDR3 DNA reads as TGTGCCAGCAGCTTGGAGGGACAGGGGCTGGCTAATGAAAAACTGTTTTTT. The chain combines TRBV7-8 with TRBJ1-4, with 10 bases that match TRBD1. The germline gives CDR1 SGHVS, CDR2 FQNEAQ. V was pared by 3 bases and J by 3 bases, with 7 bases of the junction left unmatched. The CDR3 totals 17 residues.

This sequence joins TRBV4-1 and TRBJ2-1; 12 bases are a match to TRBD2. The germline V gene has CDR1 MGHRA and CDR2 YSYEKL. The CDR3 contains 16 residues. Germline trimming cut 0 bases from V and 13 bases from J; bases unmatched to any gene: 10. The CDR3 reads CASSQDRGLAGINQFF. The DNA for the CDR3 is TGCGCCAGCAGCCAAGATCGCGGACTAGCGGGGATCAATCAGTTCTTC.

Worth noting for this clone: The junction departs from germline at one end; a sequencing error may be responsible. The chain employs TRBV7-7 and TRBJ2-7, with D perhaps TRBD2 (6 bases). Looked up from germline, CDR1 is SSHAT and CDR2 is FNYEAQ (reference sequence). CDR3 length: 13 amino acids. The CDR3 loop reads CASSLEGPGEQYF. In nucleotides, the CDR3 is TGTGCTAGCAGCTTGGAGGGGCCCGGCGAGCAGTACTTC.

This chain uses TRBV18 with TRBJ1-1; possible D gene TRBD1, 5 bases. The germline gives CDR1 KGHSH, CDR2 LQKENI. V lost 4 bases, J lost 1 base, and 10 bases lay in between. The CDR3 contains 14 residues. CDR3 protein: CASSLFGGNTEAFF. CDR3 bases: TGTGCCAGCTCACTATTCGGGGGGAACACTGAAGCTTTCTTT.

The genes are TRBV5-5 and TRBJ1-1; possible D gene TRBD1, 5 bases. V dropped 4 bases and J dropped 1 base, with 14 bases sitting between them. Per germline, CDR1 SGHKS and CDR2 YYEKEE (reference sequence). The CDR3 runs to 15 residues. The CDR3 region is CASSPRGDWNTEAFF. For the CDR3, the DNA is TGTGCCAGCAGCCCCCGAGGGGACTGGAACACTGAAGCTTTCTTT.

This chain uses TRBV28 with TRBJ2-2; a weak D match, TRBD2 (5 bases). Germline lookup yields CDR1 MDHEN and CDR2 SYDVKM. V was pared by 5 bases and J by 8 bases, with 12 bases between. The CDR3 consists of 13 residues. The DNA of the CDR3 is TGTGCCAGCAGTGAGGGTAGGAGAGGGGAGCTGTTTTTT. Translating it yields CASSEGRRGELFF.

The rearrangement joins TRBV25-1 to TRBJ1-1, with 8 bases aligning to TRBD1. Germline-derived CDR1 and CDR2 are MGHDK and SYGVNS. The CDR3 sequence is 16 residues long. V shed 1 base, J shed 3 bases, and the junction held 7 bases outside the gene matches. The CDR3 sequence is CASSELGTGPHTEAFF. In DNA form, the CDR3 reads TGTGCCAGCAGTGAATTGGGGACAGGTCCCCACACTGAAGCTTTCTTT.

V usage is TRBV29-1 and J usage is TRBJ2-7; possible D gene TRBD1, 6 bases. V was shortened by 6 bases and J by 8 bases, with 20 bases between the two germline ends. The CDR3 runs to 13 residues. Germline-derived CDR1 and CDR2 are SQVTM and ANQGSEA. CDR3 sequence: CSVTTGGGFKQYF. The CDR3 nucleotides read TGCAGCGTGACGACAGGCGGCGGGTTTAAGCAGTACTTC.